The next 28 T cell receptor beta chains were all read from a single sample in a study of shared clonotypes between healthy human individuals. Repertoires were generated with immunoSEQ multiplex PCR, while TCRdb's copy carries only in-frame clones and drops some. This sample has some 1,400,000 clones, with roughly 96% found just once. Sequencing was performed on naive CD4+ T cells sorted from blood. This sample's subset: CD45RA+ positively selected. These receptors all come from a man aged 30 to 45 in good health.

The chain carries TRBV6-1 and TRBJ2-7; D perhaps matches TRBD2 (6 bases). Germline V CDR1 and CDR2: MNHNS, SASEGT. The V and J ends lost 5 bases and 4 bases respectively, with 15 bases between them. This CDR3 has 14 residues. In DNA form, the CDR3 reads TGTGCCAGCAGTTCGGGACTCCAGATGTACGAGCAGTACTTC. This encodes CASSSGLQMYEQYF.

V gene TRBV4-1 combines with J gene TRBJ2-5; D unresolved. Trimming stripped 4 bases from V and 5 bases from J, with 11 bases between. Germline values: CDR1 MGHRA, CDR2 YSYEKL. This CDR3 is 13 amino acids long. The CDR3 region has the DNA TGCGCCAGCAGCCGGGTCCAGAGGGAGACCCAGTACTTC. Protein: CASSRVQRETQYF.

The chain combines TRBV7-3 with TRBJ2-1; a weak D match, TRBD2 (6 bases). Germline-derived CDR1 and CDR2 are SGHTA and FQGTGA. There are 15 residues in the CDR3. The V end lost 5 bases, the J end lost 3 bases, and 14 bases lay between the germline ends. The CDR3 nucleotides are TGTGCCAGCAGCCCGGGACTCCCGGACTACAATGAGCAGTTCTTC. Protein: CASSPGLPDYNEQFF. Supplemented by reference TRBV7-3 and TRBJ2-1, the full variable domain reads GAGVSQTPSNKVTEKGKYVELRCDPISGHTALYWYRQSLGQGPEFLIYFQGTGAADDSGLPNDRFFAVRPEGSVSTLKIQRTERGDSAVYLCASSPGLPDYNEQFFGPGTRLTVL.

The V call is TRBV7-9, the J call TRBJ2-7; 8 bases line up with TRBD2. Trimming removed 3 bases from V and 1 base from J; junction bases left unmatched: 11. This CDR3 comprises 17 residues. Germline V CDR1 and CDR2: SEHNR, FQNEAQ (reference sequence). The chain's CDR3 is CASSLGSGSMVSYEQYF. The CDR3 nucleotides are TGTGCCAGCAGCTTGGGGAGCGGGAGTATGGTTTCCTACGAGCAGTACTTC.

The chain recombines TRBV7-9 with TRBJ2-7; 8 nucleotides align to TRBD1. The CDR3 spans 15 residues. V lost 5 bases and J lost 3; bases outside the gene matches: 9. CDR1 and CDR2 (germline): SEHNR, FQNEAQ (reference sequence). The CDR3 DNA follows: TGTGCCAGCAGCGCTTGGACAGGGCGATACTACGAGCAGTACTTC. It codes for CASSAWTGRYYEQYF.

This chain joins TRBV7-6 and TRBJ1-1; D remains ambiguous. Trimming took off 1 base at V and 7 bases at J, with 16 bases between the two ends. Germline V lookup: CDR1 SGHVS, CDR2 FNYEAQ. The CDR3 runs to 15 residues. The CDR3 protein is CASSLEAWGGNEAFF. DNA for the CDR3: TGTGCCAGCAGCTTAGAAGCTTGGGGAGGAAATGAAGCTTTCTTT. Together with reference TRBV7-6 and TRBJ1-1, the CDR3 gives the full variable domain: GAGVSQSPRYKVTKRGQDVALRCDPISGHVSLYWYRQALGQGPEFLTYFNYEAQQDKSGLPNDRFSAERPEGSISTLTIQRTEQRDSAMYRCASSLEAWGGNEAFFGQGTRLTVV.

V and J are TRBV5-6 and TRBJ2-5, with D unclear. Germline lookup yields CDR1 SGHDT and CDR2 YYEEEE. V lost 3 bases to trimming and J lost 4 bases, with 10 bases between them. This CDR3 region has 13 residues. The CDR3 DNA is TGTGCCAGCAGCTCCAGTGGTACAGAGACCCAGTACTTC. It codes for CASSSSGTETQYF.

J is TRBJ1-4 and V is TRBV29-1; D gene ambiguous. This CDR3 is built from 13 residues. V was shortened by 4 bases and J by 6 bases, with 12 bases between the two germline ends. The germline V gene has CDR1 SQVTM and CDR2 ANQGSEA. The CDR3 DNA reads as TGCAGCGTTGCCCGGGAAGTGGATGAAAAACTGTTTTTT. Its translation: CSVAREVDEKLFF.

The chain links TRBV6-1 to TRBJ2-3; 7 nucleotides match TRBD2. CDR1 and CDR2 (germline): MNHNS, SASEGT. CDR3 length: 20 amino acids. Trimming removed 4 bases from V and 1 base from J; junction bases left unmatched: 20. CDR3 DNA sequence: TGTGCCAGCAGTGGACCGTCGGGGGGTCGAGAGGGAGCGGGCACAGATACGCAGTATTTT. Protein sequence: CASSGPSGGREGAGTDTQYF.

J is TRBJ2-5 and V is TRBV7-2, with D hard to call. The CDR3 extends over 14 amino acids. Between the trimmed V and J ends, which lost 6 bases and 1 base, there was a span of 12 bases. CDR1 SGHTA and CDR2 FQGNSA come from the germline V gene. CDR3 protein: CASRPLPSQETQYF. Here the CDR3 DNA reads TGTGCCAGCAGACCCCTGCCCTCCCAAGAGACCCAGTACTTC. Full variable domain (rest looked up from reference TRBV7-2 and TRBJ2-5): GAGVSQSPSNKVTEKGKDVELRCDPISGHTALYWYRQSLGQGLEFLIYFQGNSAPDKSGLPSDRFSAERTGGSVSTLTIQRTQQEDSAVYLCASRPLPSQETQYFGPGTRLLVL.

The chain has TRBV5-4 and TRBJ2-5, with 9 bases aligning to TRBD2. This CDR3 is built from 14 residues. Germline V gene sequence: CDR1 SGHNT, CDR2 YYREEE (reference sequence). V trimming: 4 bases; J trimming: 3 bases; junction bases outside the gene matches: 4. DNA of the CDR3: TGTGCCAGCAGCGCCAGGACTAGCGAAGAGACCCAGTACTTC. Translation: CASSARTSEETQYF.

The CDR3 bases are TGTGCCAGCAGCGCCCCCCAAGAGACCCAGTACTTC. This gives the protein CASSAPQETQYF. The V gene is TRBV5-5, the J gene TRBJ2-5; D gene ambiguous. The germline gives CDR1 SGHKS, CDR2 YYEKEE (reference sequence). V was clipped by 4 bases and J by 1 base, with 5 bases between them. The length of the CDR3 is 12 residues.

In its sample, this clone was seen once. The CDR3: CASTKGTPQTQYF. In DNA, the CDR3 is TGTGCCAGCACCAAAGGGACTCCCCAAACGCAGTATTTT. The chain carries TRBV5-4 and TRBJ2-3, with D possibly TRBD2 on 6 matching bases. The CDR3 spans 13 residues. V shed 6 bases and J shed 9 bases, with 17 bases lying between them. Germline-derived CDR1 and CDR2 are SGHNT and YYREEE (reference sequence).

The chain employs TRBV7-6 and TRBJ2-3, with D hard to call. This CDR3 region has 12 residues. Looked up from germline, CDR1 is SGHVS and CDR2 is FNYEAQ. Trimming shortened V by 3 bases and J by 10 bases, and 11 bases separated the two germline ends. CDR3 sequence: CASSFLGESQYF. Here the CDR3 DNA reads TGTGCCAGCAGCTTCTTGGGCGAATCGCAGTATTTT. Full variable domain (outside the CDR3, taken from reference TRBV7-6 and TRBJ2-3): GAGVSQSPRYKVTKRGQDVALRCDPISGHVSLYWYRQALGQGPEFLTYFNYEAQQDKSGLPNDRFSAERPEGSISTLTIQRTEQRDSAMYRCASSFLGESQYFGPGTRLTVL.

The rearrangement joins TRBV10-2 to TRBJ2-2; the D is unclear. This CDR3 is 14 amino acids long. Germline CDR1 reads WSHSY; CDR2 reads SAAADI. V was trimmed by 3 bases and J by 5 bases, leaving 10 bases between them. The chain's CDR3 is CASSEWGRTGELFF. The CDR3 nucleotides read TGCGCCAGCAGTGAATGGGGTCGGACCGGGGAGCTGTTTTTT.

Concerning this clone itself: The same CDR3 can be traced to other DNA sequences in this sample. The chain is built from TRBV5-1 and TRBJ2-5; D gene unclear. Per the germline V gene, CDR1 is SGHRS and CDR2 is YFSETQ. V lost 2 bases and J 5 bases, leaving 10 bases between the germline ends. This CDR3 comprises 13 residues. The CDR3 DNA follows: TGCGCCAGCAGCTTTGGTGCGGAGGAGACCCAGTACTTC. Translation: CASSFGAEETQYF.

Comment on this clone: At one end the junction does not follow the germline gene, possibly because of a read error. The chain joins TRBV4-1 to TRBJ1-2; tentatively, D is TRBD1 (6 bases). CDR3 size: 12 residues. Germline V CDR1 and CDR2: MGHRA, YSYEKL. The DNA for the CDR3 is TGCGGCAGCGGTAACCAGGGGAAAGGCTACACCTTC. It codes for CGSGNQGKGYTF.

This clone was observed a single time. The CDR3: CASSVTGTTNTEAFF. The CDR3 DNA reads TGTGCCAGCAGCGTAACCGGGACAACAAACACTGAAGCTTTCTTT. The V gene is TRBV7-8, the J gene TRBJ1-1, with D maybe TRBD1 (6 bases). Germline V gene lookup returns CDR1 SGHVS and CDR2 FQNEAQ. The CDR3 consists of 15 residues. V was clipped by 5 bases and J by 2 bases, with 15 bases between them.

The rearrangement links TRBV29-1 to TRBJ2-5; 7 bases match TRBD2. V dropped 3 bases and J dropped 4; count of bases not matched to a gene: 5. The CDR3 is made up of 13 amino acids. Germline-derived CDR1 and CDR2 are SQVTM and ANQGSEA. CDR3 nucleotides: TGCAGCGTTGAGACTAGCAGGAGAGAGACCCAGTACTTC. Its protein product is CSVETSRRETQYF.

CDR3 nucleotides: TGTGCCACCAGCAGCGGGAGGGCCCCCCAAGAGACCCAGTACTTC. Protein product: CATSSGRAPQETQYF. The V call is TRBV15, the J call TRBJ2-5, with TRBD2 matching over 8 bases. CDR3 length: 15 residues. Germline V lookup: CDR1 LNHNV, CDR2 YYDKDF (reference sequence). Losses at the gene ends were 3 bases for V and 1 base for J; bases not matched to a gene: 4.

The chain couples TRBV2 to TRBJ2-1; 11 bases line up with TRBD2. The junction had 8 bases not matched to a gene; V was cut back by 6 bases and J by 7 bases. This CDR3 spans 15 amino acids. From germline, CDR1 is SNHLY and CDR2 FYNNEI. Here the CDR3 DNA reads TGTGCCAGCAGGAGGGGACTAGCGGTGGGGAATGAGCAGTTCTTC. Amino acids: CASRRGLAVGNEQFF.

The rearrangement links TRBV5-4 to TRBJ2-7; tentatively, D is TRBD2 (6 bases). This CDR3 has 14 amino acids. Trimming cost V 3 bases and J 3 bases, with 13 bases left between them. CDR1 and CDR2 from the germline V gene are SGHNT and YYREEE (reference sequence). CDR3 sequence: CASSSSGDGYEQYF. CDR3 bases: TGTGCCAGCAGCTCTTCGGGAGATGGCTACGAGCAGTACTTC.

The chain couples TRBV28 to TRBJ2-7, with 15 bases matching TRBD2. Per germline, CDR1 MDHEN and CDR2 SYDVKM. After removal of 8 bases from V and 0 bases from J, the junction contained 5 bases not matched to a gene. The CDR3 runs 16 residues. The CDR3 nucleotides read TGTGCCAGCGGGACTAGCGGGAGGTTCATCTCCTACGAGCAGTACTTC. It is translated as CASGTSGRFISYEQYF.

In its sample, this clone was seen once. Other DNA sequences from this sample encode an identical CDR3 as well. CDR3 coding DNA: TGTGCCAGCAGCTTGGGCGCCGGGGAGCTGTTTTTT. It encodes CASSLGAGELFF. V usage is TRBV5-4 and J usage is TRBJ2-2; D gene ambiguous. Per the germline V gene, CDR1 is SGHNT and CDR2 is YYREEE (reference sequence). Trimming removed 0 bases from V and 6 bases from J, with 3 bases in between. The CDR3 loop spans 12 amino acids.

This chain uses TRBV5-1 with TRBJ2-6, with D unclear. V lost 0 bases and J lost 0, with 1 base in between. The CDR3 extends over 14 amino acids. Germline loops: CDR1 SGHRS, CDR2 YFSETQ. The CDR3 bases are TGCGCCAGCAGCTTGGCCTCTGGGGCCAACGTCCTGACTTTC. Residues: CASSLASGANVLTF. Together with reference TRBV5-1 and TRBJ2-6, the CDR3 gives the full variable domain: KAGVTQTPRYLIKTRGQQVTLSCSPISGHRSVSWYQQTPGQGLQFLFEYFSETQRNKGNFPGRFSGRQFSNSRSEMNVSTLELGDSALYLCASSLASGANVLTFGAGSRLTVL.

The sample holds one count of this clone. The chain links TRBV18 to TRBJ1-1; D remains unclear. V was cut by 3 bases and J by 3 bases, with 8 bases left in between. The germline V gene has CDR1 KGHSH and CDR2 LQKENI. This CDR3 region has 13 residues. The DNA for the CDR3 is TGTGCCAGCTCACCTCGGGAACACACTGAAGCTTTCTTT. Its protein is CASSPREHTEAFF.

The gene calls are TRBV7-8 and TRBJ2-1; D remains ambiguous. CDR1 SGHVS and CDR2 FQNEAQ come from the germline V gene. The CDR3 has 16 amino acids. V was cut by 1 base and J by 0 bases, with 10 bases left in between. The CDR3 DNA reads TGTGCCAGCAGCTTAGTGTGGCATAGCTCCTACAATGAGCAGTTCTTC. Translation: CASSLVWHSSYNEQFF.

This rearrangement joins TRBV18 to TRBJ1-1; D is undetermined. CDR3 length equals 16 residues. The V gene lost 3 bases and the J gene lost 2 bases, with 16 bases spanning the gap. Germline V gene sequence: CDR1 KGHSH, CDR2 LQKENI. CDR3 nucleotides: TGTGCCAGCTCACCTAGGGCAACCGGGATCAACACTGAAGCTTTCTTT. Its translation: CASSPRATGINTEAFF.